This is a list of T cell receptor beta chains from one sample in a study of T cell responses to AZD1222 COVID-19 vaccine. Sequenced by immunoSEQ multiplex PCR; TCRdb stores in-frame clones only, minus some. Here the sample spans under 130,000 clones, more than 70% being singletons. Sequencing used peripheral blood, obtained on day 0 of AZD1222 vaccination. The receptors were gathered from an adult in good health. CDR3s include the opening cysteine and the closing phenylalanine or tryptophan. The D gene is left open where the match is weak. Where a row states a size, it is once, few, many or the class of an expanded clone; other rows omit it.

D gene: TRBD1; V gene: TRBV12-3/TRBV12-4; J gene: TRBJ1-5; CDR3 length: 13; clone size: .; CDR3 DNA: TGTGCCAGCAGTTCGGACAGGAATCAGCCCCAGCATTTT; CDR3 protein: CASSSDRNQPQHF
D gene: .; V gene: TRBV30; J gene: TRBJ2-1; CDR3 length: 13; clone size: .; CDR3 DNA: TGTGCCTGGAGTACAGCATGGTATGGTGAGCAGTTCTTC; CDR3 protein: CAWSTAWYGEQFF
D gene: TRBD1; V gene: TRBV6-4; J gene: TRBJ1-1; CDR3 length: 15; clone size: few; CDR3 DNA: TGTGCCAGCAGTGCAAGCCGGGACAGATTGGGTGAAGCTTTCTTT; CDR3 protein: CASSASRDRLGEAFF
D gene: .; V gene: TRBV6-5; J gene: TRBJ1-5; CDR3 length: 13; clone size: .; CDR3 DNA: TGTGCCAGCAGTACCGACCGACATCAGCCCCAGCATTTT; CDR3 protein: CASSTDRHQPQHF
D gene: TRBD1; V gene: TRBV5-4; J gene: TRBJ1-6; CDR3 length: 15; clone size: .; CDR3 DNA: TGTGCCAGCAGCTCCCGACAGGGGGTAAATTCACCCCTCCACTTT; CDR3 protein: CASSSRQGVNSPLHF
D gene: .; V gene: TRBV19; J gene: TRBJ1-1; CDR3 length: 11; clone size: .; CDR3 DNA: TGTGCCAGTAGCACAGGGACCGGTACTTTCTTT; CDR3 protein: CASSTGTGTFF
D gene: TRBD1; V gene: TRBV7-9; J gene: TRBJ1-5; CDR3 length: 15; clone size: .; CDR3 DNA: TGTGCCAGCAGCGGGGGACAGCAAATAGATCAGCTCCAGCATTTT; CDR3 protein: CASSGGQQIDQLQHF
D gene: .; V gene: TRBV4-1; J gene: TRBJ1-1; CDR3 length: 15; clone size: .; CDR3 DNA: TGCGCCAGCAGCCAAGACGGGACGGTGAACACTGAAGCTTTCTTT; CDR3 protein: CASSQDGTVNTEAFF
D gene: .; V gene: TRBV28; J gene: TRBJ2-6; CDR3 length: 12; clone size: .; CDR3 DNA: TGTGCCAGCAGTTCTGGGGCCAACGTCCTGACTTTC; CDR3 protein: CASSSGANVLTF
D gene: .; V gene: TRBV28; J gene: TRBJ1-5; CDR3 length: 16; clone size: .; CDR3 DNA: TGTGCCAGCAGTTTATGGCAGGGGTCGGGCAATCAGCCCCAGCATTTT; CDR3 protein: CASSLWQGSGNQPQHF
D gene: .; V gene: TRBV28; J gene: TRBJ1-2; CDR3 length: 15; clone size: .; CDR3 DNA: TGTGCCAGCAGTTTAGCCGACCAGGTAGTATTTGGCTACACCTTC; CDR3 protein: CASSLADQVVFGYTF
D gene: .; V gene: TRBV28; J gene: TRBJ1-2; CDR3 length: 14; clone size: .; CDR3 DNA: TGTGCCAGCAGTTTTGGGGGTAACGACTATGGCTACACCTTC; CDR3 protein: CASSFGGNDYGYTF
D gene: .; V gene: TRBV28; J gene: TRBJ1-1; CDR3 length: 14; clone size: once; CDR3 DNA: TGTGCCAGCAGTTCCCCGTCGGGGCACACTGAAGCTTTCTTT; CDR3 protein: CASSSPSGHTEAFF
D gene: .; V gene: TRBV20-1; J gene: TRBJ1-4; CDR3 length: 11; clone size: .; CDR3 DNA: TGCAGTGCTAGAGCTAATGAAAAACTGTTTTTT; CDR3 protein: CSARANEKLFF
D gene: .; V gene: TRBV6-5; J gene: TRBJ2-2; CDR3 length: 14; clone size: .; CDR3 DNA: TGTGCCAGCTGCTCGGACAGTTACACCGGGGAGCTGTTTTTT; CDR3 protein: CASCSDSYTGELFF
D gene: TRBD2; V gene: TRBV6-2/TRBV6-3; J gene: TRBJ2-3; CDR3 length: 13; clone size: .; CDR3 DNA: TGTGCCAGCAGCCGGGACTACACAGATACGCAGTATTTT; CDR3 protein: CASSRDYTDTQYF
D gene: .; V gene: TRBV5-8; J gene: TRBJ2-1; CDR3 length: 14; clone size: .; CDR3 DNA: TGTGCCAGCAGCTTGGGGGCCGGGTACAATGAGCAGTTCTTC; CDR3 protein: CASSLGAGYNEQFF
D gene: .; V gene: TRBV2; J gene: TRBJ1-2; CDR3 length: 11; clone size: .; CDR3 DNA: TGTGCCAGCAGTCTCAGGGTTGGCTACACCTTC; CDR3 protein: CASSLRVGYTF
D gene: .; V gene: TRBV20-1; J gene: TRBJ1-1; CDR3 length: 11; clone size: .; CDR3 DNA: TGCAGTGGCAGGGGCGCCACTGAAGCTTTCTTT; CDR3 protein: CSGRGATEAFF
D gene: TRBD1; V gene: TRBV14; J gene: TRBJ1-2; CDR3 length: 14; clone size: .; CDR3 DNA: TGTGCCAGCAGCACCCGGACAGGGACCTATGGCTACACCTTC; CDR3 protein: CASSTRTGTYGYTF
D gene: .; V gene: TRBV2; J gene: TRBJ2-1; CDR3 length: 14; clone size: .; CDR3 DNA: TGTGCCAGCTGTAGCGGTTCCTCCTACAATGAGCAGTTCTTC; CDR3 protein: CASCSGSSYNEQFF
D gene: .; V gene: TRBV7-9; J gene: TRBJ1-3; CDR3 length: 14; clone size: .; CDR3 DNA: TGTGCCAGCAGCTTGGCTGGACCTGGAAACACCATATATTTT; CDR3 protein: CASSLAGPGNTIYF
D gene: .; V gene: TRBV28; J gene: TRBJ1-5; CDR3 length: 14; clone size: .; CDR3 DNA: TGTGCCAGCAGTTTAAAGGGGTTTAGGGAGCCCCAGCATTTT; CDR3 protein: CASSLKGFREPQHF
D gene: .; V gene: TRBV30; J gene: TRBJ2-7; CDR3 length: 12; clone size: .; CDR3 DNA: TGTGCCTGGAGGGGGAGTTACTACGAGCAGTACTTC; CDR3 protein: CAWRGSYYEQYF
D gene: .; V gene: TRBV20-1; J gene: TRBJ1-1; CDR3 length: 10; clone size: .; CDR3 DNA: TGCAGTGCTAGCCACACTGAAGCTTTCTTT; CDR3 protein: CSASHTEAFF
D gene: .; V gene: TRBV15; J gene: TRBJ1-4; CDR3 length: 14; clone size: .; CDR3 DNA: TGTGCCACCAGCAGAGGGCAGGGGTCTGAAAAACTGTTTTTT; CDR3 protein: CATSRGQGSEKLFF
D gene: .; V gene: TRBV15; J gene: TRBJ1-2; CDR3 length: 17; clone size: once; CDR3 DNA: TGTGCCACCGCTTTATCGGGGCGGGGGGCTGAGGGCTATGGCTACACCTTC; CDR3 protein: CATALSGRGAEGYGYTF
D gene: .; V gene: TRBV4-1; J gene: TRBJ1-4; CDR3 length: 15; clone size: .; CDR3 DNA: TGCGCCAGCAGCCAAGAAACACTTCCGAATGAAAAACTGTTTTTT; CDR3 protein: CASSQETLPNEKLFF
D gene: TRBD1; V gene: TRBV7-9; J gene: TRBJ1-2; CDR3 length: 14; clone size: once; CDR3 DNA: TGTGCCAGCAGCCCAGGACAGGGGGACTATGGCTACACCTTC; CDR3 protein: CASSPGQGDYGYTF
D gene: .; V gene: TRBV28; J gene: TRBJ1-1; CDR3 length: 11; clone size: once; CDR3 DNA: TGTGCCAGCAGTTTATACCGAGTAGCTTTCTTT; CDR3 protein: CASSLYRVAFF
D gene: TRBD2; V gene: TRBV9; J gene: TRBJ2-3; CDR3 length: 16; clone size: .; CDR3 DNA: TGTGCCAGCAGCCTACAGCGGGAGTCGTACACAGATACGCAGTATTTT; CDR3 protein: CASSLQRESYTDTQYF
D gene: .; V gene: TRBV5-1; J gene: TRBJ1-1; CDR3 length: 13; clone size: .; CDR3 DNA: TGCGCCAGCAGCGAGGGCCGAAACACTGAAGCTTTCTTT; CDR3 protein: CASSEGRNTEAFF
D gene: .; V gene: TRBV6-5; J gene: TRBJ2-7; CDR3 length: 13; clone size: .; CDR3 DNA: TGTGCCAGCAGTTGGACAGACCAGTACGAGCAGTACTTC; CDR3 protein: CASSWTDQYEQYF
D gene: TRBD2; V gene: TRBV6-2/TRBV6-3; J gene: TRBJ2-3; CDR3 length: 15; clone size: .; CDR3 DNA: TGTGCCAGCAGCGACACTAGCGCCCGCACAGATACGCAGTATTTT; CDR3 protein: CASSDTSARTDTQYF
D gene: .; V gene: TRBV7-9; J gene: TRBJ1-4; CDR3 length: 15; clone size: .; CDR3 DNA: TGTGCCAGCAGCCGGGGAGACAGTTTAAATGAAAAACTGTTTTTT; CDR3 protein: CASSRGDSLNEKLFF